Sequencing of this T cell receptor beta chain was carried out in a study of blood T cell repertoires in COVID-19. Overall study: Donors in the United States, Italy and Spain gave samples during acute or convalescent COVID-19.

Clones were sequenced by immunoSEQ multiplex PCR, and TCRdb holds only the in-frame ones, with some missing. This sample has 200,000 or so clones, with under 90% found just once. Germline values: CDR1 SQVTM, CDR2 ANQGSEA. There are 12 residues in the CDR3. Trimming took off 6 bases at V and 6 bases at J, with 14 bases between the two ends. This chain uses TRBV29-1 with TRBJ1-2; D is possibly TRBD1 (6 bases). Sequenced material: peripheral blood. This clonotype was obtained from a man aged 60 to 69 who had recovered from COVID-19. The DNA for the CDR3 is TGCAGCGTCGACAGGTTTCTAAATGGCTACACCTTC. Translation: CSVDRFLNGYTF.